The next 8 T cell receptor beta chains were all read from a single sample in a study of blood T cell repertoires in COVID-19. Some clones are missing from TCRdb's copy, which holds only in-frame ones; the method was immunoSEQ multiplex PCR. Here the sample spans roughly 260,000 clones, roughly 84% being singletons. Sequencing used peripheral blood. The receptors originated from a woman in her forties who had recovered from COVID-19.

This clone has only a few counts. The rearrangement links TRBV6-2 or TRBV6-3 to TRBJ2-7; the D is unclear. The CDR3 is made up of 14 amino acids. V lost 5 bases, J lost 12 bases, and 23 bases lay in between. Germline assignment: CDR1 MNHEY and CDR2 SVGEGT. The CDR3 protein is CASSQPEQRRILYF. The CDR3 DNA reads TGTGCCAGCAGTCAGCCGGAGCAAAGGAGAATACTGTACTTC.

This clone was detected only once. This chain uses TRBV6-2 or TRBV6-3 with TRBJ2-6; D not resolved. Deletions cut 6 bases from V and 0 bases from J, with 12 bases between. This CDR3 is built from 16 residues. Per the germline V gene, CDR1 is MNHEY and CDR2 is SVGEGT. The CDR3 bases are TGTGCCAGCAGCTTCCACTACTCCTCTGGGGCCAACGTCCTGACTTTC. Residues: CASSFHYSSGANVLTF.

The J gene is TRBJ2-5, the V gene TRBV5-1, with 9 bases matching TRBD1. This CDR3 is 17 amino acids long. Looked up from germline, CDR1 is SGHRS and CDR2 is YFSETQ. The ends lost 4 bases at V and 1 base at J; junction bases unmatched: 11. For the CDR3, the DNA is TGCGCCAGCAGCCTTTTCCCGACAGGGGGGAGCCAAGAGACCCAGTACTTC. It specifies CASSLFPTGGSQETQYF.

V and J are TRBV2 and TRBJ2-1; 11 positions match TRBD2. The V and J ends lost 1 base and 9 bases, in that order; junction bases with no gene match: 2. The CDR3 sequence is 14 residues long. The germline CDR1 and CDR2 sequences are SNHLY and FYNNEI. The CDR3 loop reads CASSEGSGRVEQFF. The CDR3 DNA reads as TGTGCCAGCAGTGAAGGTAGCGGGAGGGTTGAGCAGTTCTTC. Complete variable domain (other parts from reference TRBV2 and TRBJ2-1): EPEVTQTPSHQVTQMGQEVILRCVPISNHLYFYWYRQILGQKVEFLVSFYNNEISEKSEIFDDQFSVERPDGSNFTLKIRSTKLEDSAMYFCASSEGSGRVEQFFGPGTRLTVL.

The DNA of the CDR3 is TGTGCCAGTATGCGACTAGCGGGAGGGCCGGGGGAGACCCAGTACTTC. Amino acid sequence: CASMRLAGGPGETQYF. The chain combines TRBV19 with TRBJ2-5; 14 nucleotides agree with TRBD2. Germline V CDR1 and CDR2: LNHDA, SQIVND (reference sequence). The CDR3 consists of 16 residues. V trimming: 7 bases; J trimming: 5 bases; junction bases outside the gene matches: 9.

This clone was found once. The rearrangement uses TRBV7-9 and TRBJ1-2; possibly TRBD1 for D (5 bases). Germline CDR1 is SEHNR and CDR2 is FQNEAQ (reference sequence). The CDR3 covers 13 residues. Trimming stripped 5 bases from V and 4 bases from J, with 11 bases between. CDR3 sequence (DNA): TGTGCCAGCAGCCCTCGACAGAGCTATGGCTACACCTTC. The encoded protein is CASSPRQSYGYTF. Full variable domain (remainder filled in from reference TRBV7-9 and TRBJ1-2): DTGVSQNPRHKITKRGQNVTFRCDPISEHNRLYWYRQTLGQGPEFLTYFQNEAQLEKSRLLSDRFSAERPKGSFSTLEIQRTEQGDSAMYLCASSPRQSYGYTFGSGTRLTVV.

CDR3 sequence (DNA): TGTGCCAGTAAGGGGACAGGGGCACTACTTAATTCACCCCTCCACTTT. It encodes CASKGTGALLNSPLHF. The chain links TRBV19 to TRBJ1-6; 10 nucleotides align to TRBD1. The CDR3 is 16 residues long. V shed 7 bases, J shed 6 bases, and the junction held 9 bases outside the gene matches. The germline V gene encodes CDR1 LNHDA and CDR2 SQIVND (reference sequence). The whole variable domain, filled in from reference TRBV19 and TRBJ1-6, reads DGGITQSPKYLFRKEGQNVTLSCEQNLNHDAMYWYRQDPGQGLRLIYYSQIVNDFQKGDIAEGYSVSREKKESFPLTVTSAQKNPTAFYLCASKGTGALLNSPLHFGNGTRLTVT.

The rearrangement links TRBV6-5 to TRBJ1-2; 7 bases agree with TRBD1. The CDR3 length is 12 residues. Germline trimming cut 6 bases from V and 6 bases from J; bases unmatched to any gene: 4. Germline CDR1 is MNHEY and CDR2 is SVGAGI. The CDR3 loop reads CASRNTGDGYTF. Written as DNA, the CDR3 is TGTGCCAGCAGGAATACAGGGGATGGCTACACCTTC.